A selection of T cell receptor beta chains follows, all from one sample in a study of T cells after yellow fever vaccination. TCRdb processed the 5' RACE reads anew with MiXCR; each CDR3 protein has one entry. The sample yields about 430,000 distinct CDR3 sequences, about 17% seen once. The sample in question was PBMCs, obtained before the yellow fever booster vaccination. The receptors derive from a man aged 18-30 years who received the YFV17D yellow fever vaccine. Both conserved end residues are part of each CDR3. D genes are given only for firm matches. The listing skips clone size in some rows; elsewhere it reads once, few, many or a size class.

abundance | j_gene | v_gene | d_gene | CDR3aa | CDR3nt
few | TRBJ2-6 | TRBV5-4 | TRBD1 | CASSPGQLSGANVLTF | TGTGCCAGCAGCCCGGGACAGCTCTCTGGGGCCAACGTCCTGACTTTC
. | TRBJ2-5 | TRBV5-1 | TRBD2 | CASSFGGAWKQETQYF | TGCGCCAGCAGCTTCGGGGGGGCCTGGAAACAAGAGACCCAGTACTTC
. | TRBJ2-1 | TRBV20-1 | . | CSAGRLRRIVRNEQFF | TGCAGTGCTGGGCGCCTACGACGGATCGTACGGAATGAGCAGTTCTTC
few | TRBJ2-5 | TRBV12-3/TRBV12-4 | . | CASSLDYPRNQYF | TGTGCCAGCAGCCTGGACTACCCACGGAACCAGTACTTC
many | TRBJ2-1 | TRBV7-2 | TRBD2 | CASSGIAGGGVEQFF | TGTGCCAGCAGCGGGATCGCGGGGGGCGGGGTGGAGCAGTTCTTC
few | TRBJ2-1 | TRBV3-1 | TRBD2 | CASSPGLASYNEQFF | TGTGCCAGCAGCCCCGGACTAGCGAGTTACAATGAGCAGTTCTTC
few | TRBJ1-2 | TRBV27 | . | CASSLNRGYGYTF | TGTGCCAGCAGTTTAAATCGTGGATATGGCTACACCTTC
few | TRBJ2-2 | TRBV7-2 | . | CASSLVPAGTGELFF | TGTGCCAGCAGCTTAGTCCCTGCAGGGACCGGGGAGCTGTTTTTT
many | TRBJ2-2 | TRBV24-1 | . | CATSGGARTGELFF | TGTGCCACCAGTGGGGGGGCCCGCACCGGGGAGCTGTTTTTT
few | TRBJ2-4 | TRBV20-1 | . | CSAFPPLRGVKNIQYF | TGCAGTGCTTTCCCTCCCCTAAGAGGGGTTAAAAACATTCAGTACTTC
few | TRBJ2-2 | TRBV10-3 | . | CAIRTNTGELFF | TGTGCCATCAGGACAAACACCGGGGAGCTGTTTTTT
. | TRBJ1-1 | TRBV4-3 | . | CASSLTRGLGEAFF | TGCGCCAGCAGCCTCACCCGGGGACTTGGAGAAGCTTTCTTT
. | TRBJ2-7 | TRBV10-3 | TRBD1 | CAISERGTGPSYEQYF | TGTGCCATCAGTGAGAGGGGGACAGGGCCCTCCTACGAGCAGTACTTC
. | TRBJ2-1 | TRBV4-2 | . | CASSPGVGGDEQFF | TGTGCCAGCAGCCCCGGGGTTGGGGGCGATGAGCAGTTCTTC
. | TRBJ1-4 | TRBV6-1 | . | CASRYSATNEKLFF | TGTGCCAGCAGATACAGTGCAACTAATGAAAAACTGTTTTTT
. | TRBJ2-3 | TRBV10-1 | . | CASSEKGGRDTQYF | TGCGCCAGCAGTGAGAAGGGGGGCCGGGATACGCAGTATTTT
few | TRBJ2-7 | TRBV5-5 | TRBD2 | CASSLGLAGGQSYEQYF | TGTGCCAGCAGCTTGGGACTAGCGGGGGGGCAGTCCTACGAGCAGTACTTC
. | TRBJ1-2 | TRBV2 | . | CASSTGPPPNTF | TGTGCCAGCTCCACAGGACCACCCCCGAACACCTTC
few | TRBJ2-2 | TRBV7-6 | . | CASSYGQGGTGELFF | TGTGCCAGCAGCTATGGACAAGGAGGAACCGGGGAGCTGTTTTTT
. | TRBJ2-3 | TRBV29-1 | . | CSVEDPGRAATQYF | TGCAGCGTTGAAGATCCTGGCAGGGCTGCTACGCAGTATTTT
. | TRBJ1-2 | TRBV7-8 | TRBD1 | CASSQDRVFDGYTF | TGTGCCAGCAGCCAAGACAGGGTTTTTGATGGCTACACCTTC
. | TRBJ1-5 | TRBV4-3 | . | CASSQVPGGSNQPQHF | TGCGCCAGCAGCCAAGTACCAGGTGGGAGCAATCAGCCCCAGCATTTT
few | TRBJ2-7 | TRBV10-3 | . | CAISESGLYEQYF | TGTGCCATCAGTGAGTCTGGTTTATACGAGCAGTACTTC
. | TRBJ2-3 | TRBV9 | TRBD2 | CASSVSQRGTTDTQYF | TGTGCCAGCAGCGTAAGCCAGCGGGGGACCACAGATACGCAGTATTTT
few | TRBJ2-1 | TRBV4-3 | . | CASSQAGGSGNEQFF | TGCGCCAGCAGCCAAGCTGGGGGGTCCGGGAATGAGCAGTTCTTC
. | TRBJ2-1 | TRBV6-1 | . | CASSGWAEFF | TGTGCCAGCAGTGGTTGGGCGGAGTTCTTC
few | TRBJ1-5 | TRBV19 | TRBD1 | CASTTTGVGQPQHF | TGTGCCAGTACTACGACAGGGGTCGGACAGCCCCAGCATTTT
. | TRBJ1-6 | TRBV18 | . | CASSPELVHNSPLHF | TGTGCCAGCTCACCAGAATTAGTTCACAATTCACCCCTCCACTTT
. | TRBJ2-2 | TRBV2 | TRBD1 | CASIGTVNTGELFF | TGTGCCAGCATTGGGACAGTTAACACCGGGGAGCTGTTTTTT
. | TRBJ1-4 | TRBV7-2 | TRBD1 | CASSLLGQGEKLFF | TGTGCCAGCAGCTTGTTGGGACAGGGGGAAAAACTGTTTTTT
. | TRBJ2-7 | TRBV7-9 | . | CASSRSGAALFF | TGTGCCAGCAGCCGCTCCGGGGCAGCTCTCTTCTTC
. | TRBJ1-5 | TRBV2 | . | CASIEGRNQPQHF | TGTGCCAGCATTGAGGGCAGGAATCAGCCCCAGCATTTT
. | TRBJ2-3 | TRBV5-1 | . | CASSLQGSSTDTQYF | TGCGCCAGCAGCTTGCAGGGCTCTAGCACAGATACGCAGTATTTT
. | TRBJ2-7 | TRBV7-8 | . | CASRLGPGAEQYF | TGTGCCAGCAGGTTGGGGCCGGGGGCCGAGCAGTACTTC
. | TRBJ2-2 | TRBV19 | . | CASSIIQQTGELFF | TGTGCCAGTAGTATAATCCAGCAGACCGGGGAGCTGTTTTTT
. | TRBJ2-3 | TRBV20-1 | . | CSASTLRGTVTQYF | TGCAGTGCTAGCACCCTGCGGGGGACAGTTACGCAGTATTTT
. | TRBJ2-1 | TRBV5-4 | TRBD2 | CASSFTGGNEQFF | TGTGCCAGCAGCTTTACGGGGGGCAATGAGCAGTTCTTC
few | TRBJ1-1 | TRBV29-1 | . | CSVEEARTEAFF | TGCAGCGTTGAAGAAGCACGTACTGAAGCTTTCTTT
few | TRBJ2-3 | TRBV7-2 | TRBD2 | CASSPRGVVSDTQYF | TGTGCCAGCAGTCCGCGGGGGGTGGTATCAGATACGCAGTATTTT
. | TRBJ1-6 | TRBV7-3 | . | CASSQGVNSPLHF | TGTGCCAGCAGCCAGGGTGTTAATTCACCCCTCCACTTT
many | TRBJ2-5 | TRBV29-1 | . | CSASRGETQYF | TGCAGCGCTTCTAGGGGAGAGACCCAGTACTTC
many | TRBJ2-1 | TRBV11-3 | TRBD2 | CASSYSGGPLFF | TGTGCCAGCAGCTACTCGGGGGGGCCTCTGTTCTTC
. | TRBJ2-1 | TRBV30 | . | CAWRPAFYNEQFF | TGTGCCTGGAGGCCGGCATTCTACAATGAGCAGTTCTTC
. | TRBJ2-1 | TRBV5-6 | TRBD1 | CASSGQVINEQFF | TGTGCCAGTTCGGGACAGGTCATTAATGAGCAGTTCTTC
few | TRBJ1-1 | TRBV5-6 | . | CASSFSGEAEAFF | TGTGCCAGCAGCTTCTCAGGGGAGGCTGAAGCTTTCTTT
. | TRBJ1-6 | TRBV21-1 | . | CASSGTGASYNPPLHF | TGTGCCAGCAGCGGGACAGGGGCCAGCTATAATCCACCCCTCCACTTT
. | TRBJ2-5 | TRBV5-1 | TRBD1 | CASKGGLGGETQYF | TGCGCCAGCAAAGGGGGCTTGGGTGGTGAGACCCAGTACTTC
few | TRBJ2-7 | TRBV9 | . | CASSVGVGTTYEQYF | TGTGCCAGCAGCGTAGGGGTCGGCACTACCTACGAGCAGTACTTC
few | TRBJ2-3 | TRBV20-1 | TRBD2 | CSARGLASVVADTQYF | TGCAGTGCTAGAGGACTAGCCTCGGTCGTGGCAGATACGCAGTATTTT
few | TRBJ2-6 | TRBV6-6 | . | CASIRGHGPSGANVLTF | TGTGCCAGCATCCGAGGACACGGACCCTCTGGGGCCAACGTCCTGACTTTC
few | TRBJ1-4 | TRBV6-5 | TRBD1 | CASSYSRQGHTTNEKLFF | TGTGCCAGCAGTTACTCGAGACAGGGGCACACAACTAATGAAAAACTGTTTTTT
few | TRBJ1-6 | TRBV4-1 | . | CASSQGDRSSYNSPLHF | TGCGCCAGCAGCCAAGGTGACAGGAGTTCCTATAATTCACCCCTCCACTTT
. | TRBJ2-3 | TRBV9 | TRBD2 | CASSVGLAGGPWSDTQYF | TGTGCCAGCAGCGTAGGACTAGCGGGGGGGCCTTGGTCAGATACGCAGTATTTT
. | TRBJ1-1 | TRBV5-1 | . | CASKYSSITEAFF | TGCGCCAGCAAGTATAGCTCAATCACTGAAGCTTTCTTT
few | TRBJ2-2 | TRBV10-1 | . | CASSVVVNTGELFF | TGCGCCAGCAGTGTTGTGGTCAACACCGGGGAGCTGTTTTTT
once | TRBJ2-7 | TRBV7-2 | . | CASSCDSSYEQYF | TGTGCCAGCAGCTGCGACAGCTCCTACGAGCAGTACTTC
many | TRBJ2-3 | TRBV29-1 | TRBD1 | CSVDLDRVAMDTQYF | TGCAGCGTTGATCTTGACAGGGTCGCAATGGATACGCAGTATTTT